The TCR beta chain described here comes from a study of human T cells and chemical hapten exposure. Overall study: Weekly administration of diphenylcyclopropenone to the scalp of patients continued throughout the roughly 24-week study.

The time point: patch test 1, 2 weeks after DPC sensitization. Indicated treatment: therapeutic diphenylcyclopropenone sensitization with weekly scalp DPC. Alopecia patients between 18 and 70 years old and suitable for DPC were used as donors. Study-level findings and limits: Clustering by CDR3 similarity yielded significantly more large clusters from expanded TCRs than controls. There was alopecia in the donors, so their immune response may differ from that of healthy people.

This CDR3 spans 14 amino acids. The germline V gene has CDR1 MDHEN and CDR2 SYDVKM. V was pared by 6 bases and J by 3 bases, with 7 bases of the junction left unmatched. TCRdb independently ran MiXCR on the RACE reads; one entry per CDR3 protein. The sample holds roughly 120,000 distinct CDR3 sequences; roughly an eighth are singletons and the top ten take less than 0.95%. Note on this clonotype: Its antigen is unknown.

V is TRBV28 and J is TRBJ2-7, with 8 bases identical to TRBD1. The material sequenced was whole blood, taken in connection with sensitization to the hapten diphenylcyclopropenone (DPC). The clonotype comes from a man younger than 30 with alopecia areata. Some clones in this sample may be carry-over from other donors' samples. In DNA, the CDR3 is TGTGCCAGCAGCTCTACTGGACAGGGCTACGAGCAGTACTTC. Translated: CASSSTGQGYEQYF. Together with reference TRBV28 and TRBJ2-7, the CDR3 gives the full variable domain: DVKVTQSSRYLVKRTGEKVFLECVQDMDHENMFWYRQDPGLGLRLIYFSYDVKMKEKGDIPEGYSVSREKKERFSLILESASTNQTSMYLCASSSTGQGYEQYFGPGTRLTVT.